This T cell receptor (beta chain) was obtained from a study of cytomegalovirus exposure and HLA in healthy donors. As regards this clone: Its specificity is unknown.

The CDR3 covers 16 residues. Germline-derived CDR1 and CDR2 are SGHRS and YFSETQ. The V gene end was trimmed by 0 bases and the J gene end by 0 bases; junction bases not matched to a gene: 3. General study results and limits: An apparent linkage of common viral pathogens to several of the most significant clusters emerged in a later analysis. Apparent HLA restriction characterized most CMV-associated TCR beta chains in a later analysis. Indistinguishable V segments, including TRBV6-2 and TRBV6-3, were excluded. With later analysis, a missense DCLRE1C variant became linked to TCR beta V- and J-gene trimming.

PCR was performed using 60 Vbeta and 13 Jbeta primers. Only in-frame clones appear in the TCRdb table, and some are missing; sequencing was by immunoSEQ multiplex PCR. Of 150,000 to 200,000 clones detected, more than 75% appear once; the ten largest clones hold 3.4%. The sample comprised PBMCs. The chain carries TRBV5-1 and TRBJ2-3; 8 nucleotides align to TRBD2. This clonotype was sampled from a man aged 40-49 years in good health and CMV-seropositive. CDR3 loop: CASSLDAGGSTDTQYF. CDR3 DNA: TGCGCCAGCAGCTTGGATGCGGGAGGCAGCACAGATACGCAGTATTTT.